A selection of T cell receptor beta chains follows, all from one sample in a study of T cell changes during pregnancy in multiple sclerosis. TCRdb keeps only in-frame clones here, not all; method: immunoSEQ multiplex PCR. The sample holds roughly 40,000 clones; approximately 92% are singletons and the top ten take around 1.2%. The sample consisted of peripheral blood, taken before pregnancy. Receptors originate from a female donor with multiple sclerosis, enrolled in a pregnancy study. CDR3s include the opening cysteine and the closing phenylalanine or tryptophan. A D gene is named only where the DNA matches it firmly. Size values are once, few and many counts, or a class for expanded clones, and some rows have none.

>TRBV19|TRBJ2-2|-|TRBD2
TGTGCCAGTAGCCTCGGACTAGCGGGAGTGCCCGGGGAGCTGTTTTTT
CASSLGLAGVPGELFF
>TRBV28|TRBJ2-1|-|TRBD2
TGTGCCAGCAGTTTGAGGACTAGCGGCTACAATGAGCAGTTCTTC
CASSLRTSGYNEQFF
>TRBV27|TRBJ2-1|-|-
TGTGCCAGCAGACCACTGCAGGGCAGCTCCTACAATGAGCAGTTCTTC
CASRPLQGSSYNEQFF
>TRBV19|TRBJ2-3|-|-
TGTGCCAGTAGCCCACAGGGTCCTCTAACAGATACGCAGTATTTT
CASSPQGPLTDTQYF
>TRBV5-1|TRBJ2-5|-|TRBD2
TGCGCCAGCCGGCCCCTTATGGCGGGAGGGCCCAAGTACTTC
CASRPLMAGGPKYF
>TRBV5-8|TRBJ2-7|-|TRBD2
TGTGCCAGCAGCTTGAGCGGGAGGGCATCCTACGAGCAGTACTTC
CASSLSGRASYEQYF
>TRBV14|TRBJ2-7|-|TRBD2
TGTGCCAGCAGCCGCGGGACTAGCGGGACCCCCTACGAGCAGTACTTC
CASSRGTSGTPYEQYF
>TRBV6-6|TRBJ2-3|-|-
TGTGCCAGCAGTGCCAGCGCAGATACGCAGTATTTT
CASSASADTQYF
>TRBV13|TRBJ2-2|-|-
TGTGCCAGCAGCTCCCTTGCTCGAAGCCAAACAGGAGGGACCGGGGAGCTGTTTTTT
CASSSLARSQTGGTGELFF
>TRBV5-1|TRBJ1-2|-|TRBD1
TGCGCCAGCAGCTGGGACAGGGTCGAGGGCTACACCTTC
CASSWDRVEGYTF
>TRBV6-5|TRBJ2-7|-|-
TGTGCCAGCAGCAGCAGGATCTCCTACGAGCAGTACTTC
CASSSRISYEQYF
>TRBV10-2|TRBJ1-3|-|-
TGCGCCAGCAGTGACGGGGGAAACTCTGGAAACACCATATATTTT
CASSDGGNSGNTIYF
>TRBV30|TRBJ2-1|-|TRBD2
TGTGCCTGGGGGGGCAGCATAGCGGGATATCCAAGCTATCACAATGAGCAGTTCTTC
CAWGGSIAGYPSYHNEQFF
>TRBV19|TRBJ2-7|-|TRBD1
TGTGCCAGTAGTATTGGACAGGGGGCGTCTTACGAGCAGTACTTC
CASSIGQGASYEQYF
>TRBV28|TRBJ2-5|-|-
TGTGCCAGCAGGGGCCAAGGGACCCAGTACTTC
CASRGQGTQYF
>TRBV4-2|TRBJ2-3|-|TRBD2
TGTGCCAGCAGCCAAGATCTGGGGGGGGATACGCAGTATTTT
CASSQDLGGDTQYF
>TRBV10-3|TRBJ1-5|-|-
TGTGCCATCAGCATGGAGGGTCGAAGCAATCAGCCCCAGCATTTT
CAISMEGRSNQPQHF
>TRBV5-1|TRBJ1-2|-|TRBD1
TGCGCCAGCAGCTTTAAGACAGGGCCTTATGGCTACACCTTC
CASSFKTGPYGYTF
>TRBV19|TRBJ2-1|-|TRBD2
TGTGCCAGTAGTGGGGGACTAGCGGGAATCAATGAGCAGTTCTTC
CASSGGLAGINEQFF
>TRBV6-1|TRBJ1-4|once|-
TGTGCCAGCAGTGAAGCGCGACAGACGGGACTGTTTTTT
CASSEARQTGLFF
>TRBV4-2|TRBJ2-3|-|-
TGTGCCAGCAGTCGGGTAGCGGAATACACAGATACGCAGTATTTT
CASSRVAEYTDTQYF
>TRBV4-3|TRBJ2-2|-|-
TGCGCCAGCAGCCAAGATATCGGGGGGCGCGTCGGGGAGCTGTTTTTT
CASSQDIGGRVGELFF
>TRBV6-1|TRBJ1-5|-|-
TGTGCCAGCAGTGAAGTCGCCCAGGGCTTGAGTCAGCCCCAGCATTTT
CASSEVAQGLSQPQHF
>TRBV30|TRBJ1-2|-|-
TGTGCCTGGAGTCCCTCCTCGAACTATGGCTACACCTTC
CAWSPSSNYGYTF
>TRBV6-5|TRBJ1-2|once|-
TGTGCCACTTTTACAGGGAACTATGGCTACACCTTC
CATFTGNYGYTF
>TRBV11-2|TRBJ2-3|-|-
TGTGCCAGCAGCTTCCCAGGTAGTGGCACAGATACGCAGTATTTT
CASSFPGSGTDTQYF
>TRBV7-9|TRBJ2-3|-|TRBD1
TGTGCCAGCGGCTATCGGACAGGGGGGGCAGATACGCAGTATTTT
CASGYRTGGADTQYF
>TRBV5-4|TRBJ2-5|once|-
TGTGCCAGCAGCCCGGACTTCCAAGAGACCCAGTACTTC
CASSPDFQETQYF
>TRBV28|TRBJ2-6|once|TRBD1
TGTGCCAGCAGTGGACAGGGGGCCAGCTTCTCTGGGGCCAACGTCCTGACTTTC
CASSGQGASFSGANVLTF
>TRBV11-2|TRBJ2-7|-|TRBD2
TGTGCCAGCAGGTCTACTAGCGGGATATTCCACGAGCAGTACTTC
CASRSTSGIFHEQYF
>TRBV7-6|TRBJ2-7|-|TRBD2
TGTGCCAGCAGCTTAGCCCCTAGCGGGAGTCCCCCCTCCTACGAGCAGTACTTC
CASSLAPSGSPPSYEQYF
>TRBV5-5|TRBJ2-2|-|TRBD1
TGTGCCAGCAGCTTATCGACAGGGGACGACGGGGAGCTGTTTTTT
CASSLSTGDDGELFF
>TRBV11-2|TRBJ2-7|-|-
TGTGCCAGCAGCTCATTACCAGGGGTCAGCTACGAGCAGTACTTC
CASSSLPGVSYEQYF
>TRBV2|TRBJ1-3|-|-
TGTGCCACGGCAGGGCAGGGAACCCCAAACACCATATATTTT
CATAGQGTPNTIYF
>TRBV5-1|TRBJ2-5|-|TRBD2
TGCGCCAGCAGCTTGGGACTAGCGGGACTTCAGACCCAGTACTTC
CASSLGLAGLQTQYF
>TRBV5-6|TRBJ2-1|-|TRBD2
TGTGCCAGCAGCCTGGGACTAGCGGGAGGGACTATTGAGCAGTTCTTC
CASSLGLAGGTIEQFF
>TRBV19|TRBJ2-6|-|TRBD1
TGTGCCAGTAGTATATGGGGGACAGCACTCTCTGGGGCCAACGTCCTGACTTTC
CASSIWGTALSGANVLTF
>TRBV5-1|TRBJ1-5|-|-
TGCGCCAGCAGCTTCGACGCAGGGGAGGGTCAGCCCCAGCATTTT
CASSFDAGEGQPQHF
>TRBV2|TRBJ2-7|-|-
TGTGCCAGCAGGAGGGAACAGATCTTCTACGAGCAGTACTTC
CASRREQIFYEQYF
>TRBV19|TRBJ1-1|-|TRBD1
TGTGCCAGTAGTCCCGGGACAGGGCCTTTGAACACTGAAGCTTTCTTT
CASSPGTGPLNTEAFF
>TRBV10-3|TRBJ1-2|-|TRBD1
TGTGCCATCAGTGAGACCCAGGGACAGGGGAGCAGTGGCTACACCTTC
CAISETQGQGSSGYTF
>TRBV2|TRBJ2-3|-|TRBD2
TGTGCCAGCGAGGCTAGCGGGAGAAATACGCAGTATTTT
CASEASGRNTQYF
>TRBV5-1|TRBJ2-7|-|TRBD2
TGCGCCAGCAGCTTGGTGTCCGGGACTAGCGGGAACTACGAGCAGTACTTC
CASSLVSGTSGNYEQYF
>TRBV5-6|TRBJ2-6|-|-
TGTGCCAGCAGCTTCGGGTCTGGGGCCAACGTCCTGACTTTC
CASSFGSGANVLTF
>TRBV7-6|TRBJ2-3|-|TRBD2
TGTGCCAGCAGCTTAACGGCGGGAGTAGGAGATACGCAGTATTTT
CASSLTAGVGDTQYF
>TRBV2|TRBJ2-7|-|TRBD1
TGTGCCAGCAATGAGGGACAGGGGTTAAATGAGCAGTACTTC
CASNEGQGLNEQYF
>TRBV7-8|TRBJ2-7|-|TRBD1
TGTGCCAGCAGCTTCCTGACAGGGGGCGCCTCCCACGAGCAGTACTTC
CASSFLTGGASHEQYF
>TRBV19|TRBJ2-7|once|TRBD2
TGTGCCAGTAGGAAAACTAGCGTCCCCTACGAGCAGTACTTC
CASRKTSVPYEQYF
>TRBV9|TRBJ2-1|-|TRBD2
TGTGCCAGCAGCGTAGCGAGCGGGATGGGGTACAATGAGCAGTTCTTC
CASSVASGMGYNEQFF
>TRBV2|TRBJ2-7|-|TRBD2
TGTGCCAGCAGGGAGAGACTAGCATACCTGACCTACGAGCAGTACTTC
CASRERLAYLTYEQYF
>TRBV7-9|TRBJ2-7|-|-
TGTGCCAGCAGCCCACCTTTAGCGGACTCACCCCGCAACGAGCAGTACTTC
CASSPPLADSPRNEQYF
>TRBV7-3|TRBJ2-3|-|-
TGTGCCAGCGCCCCCGACATGGGCGCAGATACGCAGTATTTT
CASAPDMGADTQYF